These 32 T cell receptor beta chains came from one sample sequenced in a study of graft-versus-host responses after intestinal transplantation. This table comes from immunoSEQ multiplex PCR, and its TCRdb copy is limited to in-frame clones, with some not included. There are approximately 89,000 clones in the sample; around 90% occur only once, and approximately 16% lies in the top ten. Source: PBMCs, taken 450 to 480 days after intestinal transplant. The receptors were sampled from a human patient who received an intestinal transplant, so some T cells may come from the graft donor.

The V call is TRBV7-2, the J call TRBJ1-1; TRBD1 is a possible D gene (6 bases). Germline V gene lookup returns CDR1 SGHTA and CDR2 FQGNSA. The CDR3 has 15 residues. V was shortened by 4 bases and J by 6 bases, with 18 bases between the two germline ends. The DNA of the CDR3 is TGTGCCAGCAGCTACAAGGGGGGGCATTCGGCTGAAGCTTTCTTT. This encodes CASSYKGGHSAEAFF.

CDR3: CSVEAEKLFF. CDR3 sequence (DNA): TGCAGCGTTGAAGCCGAAAAACTGTTTTTT. The J gene is TRBJ1-4, the V gene TRBV29-1, with D uncertain. The CDR3 spans 10 residues. The V gene lost 1 base and the J gene lost 8 bases, with 2 bases spanning the gap. The germline V gene encodes CDR1 SQVTM and CDR2 ANQGSEA.

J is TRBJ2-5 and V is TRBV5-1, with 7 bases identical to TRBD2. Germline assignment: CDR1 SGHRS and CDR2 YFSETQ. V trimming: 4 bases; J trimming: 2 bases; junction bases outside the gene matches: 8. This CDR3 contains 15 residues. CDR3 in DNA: TGCGCCAGCAGCAGGTCTTCAGCGGGACAAGAGACCCAGTACTTC. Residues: CASSRSSAGQETQYF.

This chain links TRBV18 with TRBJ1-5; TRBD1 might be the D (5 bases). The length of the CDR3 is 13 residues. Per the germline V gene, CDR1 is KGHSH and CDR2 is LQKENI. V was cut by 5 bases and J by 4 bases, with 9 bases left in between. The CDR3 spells CASSTGQNQPQHF. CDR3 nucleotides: TGTGCCAGCTCAACGGGGCAGAATCAGCCCCAGCATTTT.

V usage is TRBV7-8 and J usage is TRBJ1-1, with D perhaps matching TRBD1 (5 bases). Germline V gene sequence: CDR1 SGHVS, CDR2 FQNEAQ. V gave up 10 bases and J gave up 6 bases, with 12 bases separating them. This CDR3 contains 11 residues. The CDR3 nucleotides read TGTGCCACTGGGACTGACCCTGAAGCTTTCTTT. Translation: CATGTDPEAFF.

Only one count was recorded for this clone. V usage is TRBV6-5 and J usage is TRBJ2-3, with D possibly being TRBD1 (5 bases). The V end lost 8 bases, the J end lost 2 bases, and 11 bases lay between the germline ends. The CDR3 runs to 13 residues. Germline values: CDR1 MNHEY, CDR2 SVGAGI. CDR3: CASRGHLTDTQYF. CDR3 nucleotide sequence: TGTGCCAGCCGCGGACACCTCACAGATACGCAGTATTTT.

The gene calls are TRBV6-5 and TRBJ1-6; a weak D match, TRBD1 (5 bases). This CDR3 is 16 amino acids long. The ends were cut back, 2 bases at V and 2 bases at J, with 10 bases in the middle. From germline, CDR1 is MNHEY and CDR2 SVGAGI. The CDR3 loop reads CASSYAQGPYNSPLHF. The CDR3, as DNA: TGTGCCAGCAGTTACGCCCAGGGCCCCTATAATTCACCCCTCCACTTT.

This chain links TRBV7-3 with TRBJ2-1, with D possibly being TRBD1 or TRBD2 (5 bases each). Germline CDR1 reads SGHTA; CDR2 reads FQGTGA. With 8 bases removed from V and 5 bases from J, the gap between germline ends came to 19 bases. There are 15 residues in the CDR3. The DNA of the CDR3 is TGTGCCAGCGCTACCCCCGGGACGGGCAACAATGAGCAGTTCTTC. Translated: CASATPGTGNNEQFF.

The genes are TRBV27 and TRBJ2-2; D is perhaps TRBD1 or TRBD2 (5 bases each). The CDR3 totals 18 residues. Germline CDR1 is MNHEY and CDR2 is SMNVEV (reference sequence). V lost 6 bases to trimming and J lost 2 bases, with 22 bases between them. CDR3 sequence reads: CASRNLLGPTENTGELFF. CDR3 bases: TGTGCCAGCAGGAACCTATTGGGACCCACAGAAAACACCGGGGAGCTGTTTTTT.

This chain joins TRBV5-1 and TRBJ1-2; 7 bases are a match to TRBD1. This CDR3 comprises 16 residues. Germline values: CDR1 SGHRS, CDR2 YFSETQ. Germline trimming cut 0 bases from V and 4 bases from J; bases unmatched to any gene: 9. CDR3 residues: CASSLEMVGGVYGYTF. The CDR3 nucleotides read TGCGCCAGCAGCTTGGAGATGGTAGGGGGCGTCTATGGCTACACCTTC.

This chain's CDR3 is CSVVPTSSADTQYF. Written as DNA, the CDR3 is TGCAGCGTTGTCCCGACTAGCTCGGCAGATACGCAGTATTTT. The gene calls are TRBV29-1 and TRBJ2-3; 7 nucleotides line up with TRBD2. CDR1 is SQVTM, CDR2 ANQGSEA, per germline. CDR3 length: 14 amino acids. The J segment lost 4 bases and the V segment lost 4 bases, leaving 8 bases of the junction unmatched.

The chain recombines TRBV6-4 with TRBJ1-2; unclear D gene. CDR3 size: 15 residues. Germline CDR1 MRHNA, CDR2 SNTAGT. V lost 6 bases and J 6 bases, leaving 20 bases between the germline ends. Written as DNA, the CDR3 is TGTGCCAGCAGCCCCAGACCTCAGAGACTGCATGGCTACACCTTC. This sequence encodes CASSPRPQRLHGYTF.

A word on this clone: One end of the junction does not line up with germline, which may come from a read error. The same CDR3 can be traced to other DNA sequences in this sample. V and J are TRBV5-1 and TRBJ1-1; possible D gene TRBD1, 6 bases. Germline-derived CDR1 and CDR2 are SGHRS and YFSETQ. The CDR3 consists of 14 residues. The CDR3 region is CASSPPGGGTEAFF. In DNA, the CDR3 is TGTGCCAGCAGCCCGCCGGGAGGGGGGACTGAAGCTTTCTTT.

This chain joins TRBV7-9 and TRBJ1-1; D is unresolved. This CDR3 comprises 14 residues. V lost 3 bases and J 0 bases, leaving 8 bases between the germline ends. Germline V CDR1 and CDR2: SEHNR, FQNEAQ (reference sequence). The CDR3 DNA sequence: TGTGCCAGCAGCTTGGCGTACATGAACACTGAAGCTTTCTTT. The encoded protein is CASSLAYMNTEAFF.

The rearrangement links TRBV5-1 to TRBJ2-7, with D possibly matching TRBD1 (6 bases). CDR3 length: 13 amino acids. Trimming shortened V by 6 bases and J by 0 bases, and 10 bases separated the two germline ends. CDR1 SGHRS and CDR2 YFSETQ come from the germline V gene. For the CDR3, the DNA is TGCGCCAGCACAGGGGCGAACTCCTACGAGCAGTACTTC. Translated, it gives CASTGANSYEQYF.

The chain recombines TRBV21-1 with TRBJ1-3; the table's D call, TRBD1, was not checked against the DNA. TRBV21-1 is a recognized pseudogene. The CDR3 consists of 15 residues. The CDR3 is CASSKGQAPRNTIYF. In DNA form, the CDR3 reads TGTGCCAGCAGCAAAGGGCAGGCCCCTCGAAACACCATATATTTT.

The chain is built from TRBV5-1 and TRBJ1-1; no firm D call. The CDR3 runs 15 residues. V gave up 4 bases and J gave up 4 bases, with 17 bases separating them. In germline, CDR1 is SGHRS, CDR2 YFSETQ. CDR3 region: CASSLGRIGSTEAFF. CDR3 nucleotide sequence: TGCGCCAGCAGCCTCGGACGCATTGGGTCCACTGAAGCTTTCTTT. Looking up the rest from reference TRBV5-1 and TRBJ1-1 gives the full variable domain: KAGVTQTPRYLIKTRGQQVTLSCSPISGHRSVSWYQQTPGQGLQFLFEYFSETQRNKGNFPGRFSGRQFSNSRSEMNVSTLELGDSALYLCASSLGRIGSTEAFFGQGTRLTVV.

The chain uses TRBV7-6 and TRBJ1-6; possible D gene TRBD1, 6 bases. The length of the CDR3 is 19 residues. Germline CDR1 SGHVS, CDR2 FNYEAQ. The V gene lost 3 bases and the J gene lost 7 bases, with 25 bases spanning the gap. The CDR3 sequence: CASSFGTTLDLTLNSPLHF. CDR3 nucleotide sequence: TGTGCCAGCAGCTTTGGGACAACCTTGGACCTTACTTTGAATTCACCCCTCCACTTT.

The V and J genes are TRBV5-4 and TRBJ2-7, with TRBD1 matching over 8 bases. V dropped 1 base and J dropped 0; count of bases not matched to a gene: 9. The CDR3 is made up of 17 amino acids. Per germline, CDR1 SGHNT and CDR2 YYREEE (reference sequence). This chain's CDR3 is CASSLIVRGLSSYEQYF. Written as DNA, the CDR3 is TGTGCCAGCAGCTTGATAGTCAGGGGGCTGAGCTCCTACGAGCAGTACTTC.

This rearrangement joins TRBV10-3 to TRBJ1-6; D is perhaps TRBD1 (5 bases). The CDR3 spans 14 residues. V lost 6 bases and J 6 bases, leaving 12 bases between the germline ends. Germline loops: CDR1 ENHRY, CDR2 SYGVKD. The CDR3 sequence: CAISQDNFNSPLHF. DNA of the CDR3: TGTGCCATCAGCCAGGACAATTTTAATTCACCCCTCCACTTT.

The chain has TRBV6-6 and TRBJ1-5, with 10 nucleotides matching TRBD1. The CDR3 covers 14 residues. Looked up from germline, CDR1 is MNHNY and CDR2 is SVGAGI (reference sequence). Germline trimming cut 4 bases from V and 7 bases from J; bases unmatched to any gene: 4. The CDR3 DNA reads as TGTGCCAGCAGTTCGACAGGGGGCTTGCAGCCCCAGCATTTT. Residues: CASSSTGGLQPQHF.

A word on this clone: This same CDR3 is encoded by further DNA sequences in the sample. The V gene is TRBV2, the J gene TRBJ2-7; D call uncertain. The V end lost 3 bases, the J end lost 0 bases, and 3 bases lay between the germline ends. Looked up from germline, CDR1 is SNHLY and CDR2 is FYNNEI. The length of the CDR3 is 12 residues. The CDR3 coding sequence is TGTGCCAGCAGTGAGTACTCCTACGAGCAGTACTTC. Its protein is CASSEYSYEQYF.

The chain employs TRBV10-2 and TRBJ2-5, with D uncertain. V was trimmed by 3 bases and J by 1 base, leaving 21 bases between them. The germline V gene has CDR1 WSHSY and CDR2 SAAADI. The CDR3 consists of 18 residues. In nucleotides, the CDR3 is TGCGCCAGCAGTGAAGGGTCGGGCTCACTTAACCCCCAAGAGACCCAGTACTTC. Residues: CASSEGSGSLNPQETQYF.

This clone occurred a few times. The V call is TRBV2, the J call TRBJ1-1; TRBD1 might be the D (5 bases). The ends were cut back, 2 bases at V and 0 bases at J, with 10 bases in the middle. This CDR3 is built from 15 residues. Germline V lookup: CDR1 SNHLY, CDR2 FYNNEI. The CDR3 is CASSERGGLNTEAFF. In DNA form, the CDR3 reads TGTGCCAGCAGTGAACGCGGGGGTTTGAACACTGAAGCTTTCTTT.

The CDR3 sequence: CASSLVGIYNEQFF. The CDR3 coding sequence is TGTGCCAGCAGCTTAGTCGGCATCTACAATGAGCAGTTCTTC. The chain joins TRBV7-9 to TRBJ2-1; D gene ambiguous. Germline loops: CDR1 SEHNR, CDR2 FQNEAQ (reference sequence). This CDR3 comprises 14 residues. Trimming took off 1 base at V and 3 bases at J, with 7 bases between the two ends.

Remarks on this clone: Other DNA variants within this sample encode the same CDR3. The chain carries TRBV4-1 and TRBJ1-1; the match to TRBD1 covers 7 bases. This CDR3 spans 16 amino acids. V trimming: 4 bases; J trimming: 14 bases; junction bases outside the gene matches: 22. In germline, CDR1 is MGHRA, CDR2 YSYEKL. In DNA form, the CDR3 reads TGCGCCAGCAGCCCAACTCAGGGACAGTTAGCCTCCGGTGCCTTCTTT. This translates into CASSPTQGQLASGAFF.

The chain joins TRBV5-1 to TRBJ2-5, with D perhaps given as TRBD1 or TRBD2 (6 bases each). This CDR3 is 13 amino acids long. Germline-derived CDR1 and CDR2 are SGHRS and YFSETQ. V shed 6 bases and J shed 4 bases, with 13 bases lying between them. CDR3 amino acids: CASKGRGRETQYF. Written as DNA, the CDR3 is TGCGCCAGCAAGGGTCGGGGGCGAGAGACCCAGTACTTC.

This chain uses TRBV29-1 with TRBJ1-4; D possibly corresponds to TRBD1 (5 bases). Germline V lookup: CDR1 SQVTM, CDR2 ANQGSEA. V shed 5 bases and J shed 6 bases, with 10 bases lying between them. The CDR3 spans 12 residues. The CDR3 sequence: CSVYGGDEKLFF. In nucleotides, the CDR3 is TGCAGCGTTTACGGGGGGGATGAAAAACTGTTTTTT.

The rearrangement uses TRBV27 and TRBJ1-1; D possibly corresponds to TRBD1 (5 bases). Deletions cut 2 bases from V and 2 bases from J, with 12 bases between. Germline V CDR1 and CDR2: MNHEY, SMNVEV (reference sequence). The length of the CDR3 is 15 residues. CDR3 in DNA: TGTGCCAGCAGTTTAGGTTGGGGGAGCAACACTGAAGCTTTCTTT. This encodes CASSLGWGSNTEAFF.

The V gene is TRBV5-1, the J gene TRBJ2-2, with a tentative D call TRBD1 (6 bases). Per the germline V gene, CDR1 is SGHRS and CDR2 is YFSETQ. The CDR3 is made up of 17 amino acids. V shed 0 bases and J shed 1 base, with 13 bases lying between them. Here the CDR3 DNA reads TGCGCCAGCAGCTTGGCCGTGACAGGAGGGAACACCGGGGAGCTGTTTTTT. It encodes CASSLAVTGGNTGELFF.

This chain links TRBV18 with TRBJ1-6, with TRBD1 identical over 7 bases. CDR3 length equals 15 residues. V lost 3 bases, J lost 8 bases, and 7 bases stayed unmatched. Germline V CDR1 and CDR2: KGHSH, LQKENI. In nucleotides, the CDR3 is TGTGCCAGCTCACCGTCGACAGGGTACGATTCACCCCTCCACTTT. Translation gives CASSPSTGYDSPLHF.

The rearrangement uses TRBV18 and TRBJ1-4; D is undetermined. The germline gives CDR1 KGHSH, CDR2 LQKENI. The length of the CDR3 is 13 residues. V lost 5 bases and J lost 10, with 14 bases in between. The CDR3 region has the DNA TGTGCCAGCTCAGGGGAACAAGGATTAAAACTGTTTTTT. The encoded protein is CASSGEQGLKLFF.